Shown below are 6 T cell receptor beta chains from a single sample sequenced in a study of shared clonotypes between healthy human individuals. Naive CD8 cells lacked CD45RO and underwent positive selection for CCR7, leaving out terminally differentiated effector memory CD45RA+ cells. Repertoires were generated with immunoSEQ multiplex PCR, while TCRdb's copy carries only in-frame clones and drops some. The sample has about 2 million clones, just under 95% seen once. The sequenced sample was naive CD8+ T cells sorted from blood. These receptors were obtained from a man aged 18 to 30 in good health.

This chain uses TRBV11-3 with TRBJ2-4; tentative D call: TRBD1 (6 bases). Trimming took 4 bases from V and 4 from J, leaving 14 bases between them. Germline loops: CDR1 SGHNT, CDR2 YENEEA. The CDR3 runs 15 residues. CDR3 protein: CASSSPDRRKNIQYF. The CDR3 DNA reads TGTGCCAGCAGCTCCCCGGACAGAAGGAAAAACATTCAGTACTTC.

V and J are TRBV29-1 and TRBJ1-4, with a weak D call TRBD1 (5 bases). The CDR3 runs to 13 residues. V shed 3 bases and J shed 5 bases, with 10 bases lying between them. Germline assignment: CDR1 SQVTM and CDR2 ANQGSEA. The CDR3, as DNA: TGCAGCGTTGACGGGGGGGAAAATGAAAAACTGTTTTTT. Its protein product is CSVDGGENEKLFF.

The gene calls are TRBV27 and TRBJ2-7; no clear D. Trimming took off 3 bases at V and 5 bases at J, with 11 bases between the two ends. CDR3 length equals 13 residues. Germline assignment: CDR1 MNHEY and CDR2 SMNVEV (reference sequence). The CDR3 reads CASSFTPIHEQYF. As DNA, the CDR3 is TGTGCCAGCAGTTTTACCCCGATCCACGAGCAGTACTTC.

This clone was counted once. This chain uses TRBV5-6 with TRBJ2-1, with D unclear. This CDR3 has 14 amino acids. Germline V lookup: CDR1 SGHDT, CDR2 YYEEEE. Trimming stripped 3 bases from V and 2 bases from J, with 9 bases between. Here the CDR3 reads CASSYGPTYNEQFF. CDR3 DNA sequence: TGTGCCAGCAGCTACGGACCAACCTACAATGAGCAGTTCTTC.

V usage is TRBV27 and J usage is TRBJ2-1, with TRBD1 matching over 7 bases. This CDR3 spans 14 amino acids. Trimming cost V 7 bases and J 3 bases; bases outside gene matches: 6. CDR1 and CDR2 from the germline V gene are MNHEY and SMNVEV (reference sequence). The CDR3 DNA reads TGTGCCAGCACCCGACAGGGCTTCTACAATGAGCAGTTCTTC. It yields the protein CASTRQGFYNEQFF.

The J gene is TRBJ2-7, the V gene TRBV19; D remains ambiguous. Germline V gene data show CDR1 as LNHDA and CDR2 as SQIVND (reference sequence). This CDR3 comprises 13 residues. V dropped 5 bases and J dropped 5 bases, with 13 bases sitting between them. CDR3 nucleotide sequence: TGTGCCAGTAGTCCTGTGGGTCTCAACGAGCAGTACTTC. Residues: CASSPVGLNEQYF.